The T cell receptor beta chain under discussion was sequenced for a study of T cell responses to AZD1222 COVID-19 vaccine. Looked up from germline, CDR1 is KGHDR and CDR2 is SFDVKD. CDR3 size: 12 residues. J gave up 5 bases and V 10 bases, and 3 bases lay outside the gene matches. Clones were sequenced by immunoSEQ multiplex PCR, and TCRdb holds only the in-frame ones, with some missing. The profile shows under 170,000 clones, approximately 92% of them singletons. The material was peripheral blood, obtained 28 days after the second AZD1222 dose. V and J are TRBV24-1 and TRBJ2-2, with 7 bases identical to TRBD1. The receptor was isolated from an adult who received the AZD1222 COVID-19 vaccine. CDR3 nucleotide sequence: TGTGCCACGAGACAGGGAACCGGGGAGCTGTTTTTT. It translates to CATRQGTGELFF.